Listed below are T cell receptor beta chains from one sample, sequenced in a study of OX40 agonist ivuxolimab in advanced cancers. The data were produced by immunoSEQ multiplex PCR, yet TCRdb's version contains in-frame clones alone and is incomplete. The sample lists over 150,000 clones, roughly 94% occurring once. Sequenced here: CD4+ or CD8+ T cells sorted from blood, sampled in a trial of the OX40 agonist ivuxolimab. These receptors originate from an adult with an advanced solid tumor such as melanoma, head and neck, liver or kidney cancer. Both conserved end residues are trimmed from each CDR3. Clone size is shown for a subset of rows, as once, few, many or a class of expanded clone.

CDR3 protein,clone size,V gene,J gene
ASSVRQGAGEQY,NA,TRBV9,TRBJ2-7
ASTRAPGSDLPGELF,NA,TRBV19,TRBJ2-2
ASSLTGSYYEQY,NA,TRBV7-9,TRBJ2-7
ASSRSGNEQF,NA,TRBV11-2,TRBJ2-1
ASSLFGRVTDTQY,NA,TRBV5-1,TRBJ2-3
ASSPQTGINTEAF,NA,TRBV6-1,TRBJ1-1
ASSPRQEQF,NA,TRBV28,TRBJ2-1
ASSDRRRVAVATNEKLF,NA,TRBV2,TRBJ1-4
AISPSTTSIYEQY,NA,TRBV10-3,TRBJ2-7
ASSPGEWLGELF,NA,TRBV9,TRBJ2-2
ASSIPGSYEQY,NA,TRBV27,TRBJ2-7
ASSPPLENTEAF,NA,TRBV7-2,TRBJ1-1
ASSPLFTGTSGEGEQF,NA,TRBV18,TRBJ2-1
ASSVRQGYETQY,NA,TRBV25-1,TRBJ2-5
ASSDALGFYGYT,NA,TRBV2,TRBJ1-2
ASSLAGGLGEKLF,NA,TRBV7-2,TRBJ1-4
ASSESRAGQAGVYEQY,NA,TRBV10-1,TRBJ2-7
ASSLEGQGGQPQH,NA,TRBV7-6,TRBJ1-5
ASSPRTGVNTEAF,NA,TRBV9,TRBJ1-1
AWSEQRQETQY,NA,TRBV30,TRBJ2-5
ASSLWGWGSLNTEAF,NA,TRBV28,TRBJ1-1
ASSIARGMY,NA,TRBV19,TRBJ2-7
ASSLDRQEQF,NA,TRBV11-2,TRBJ2-1
ASSPLDSLYGYT,NA,TRBV18,TRBJ1-2
ASSAVGGRYEQY,NA,TRBV14,TRBJ2-7
ASSLADRGNGYT,NA,TRBV5-4,TRBJ1-2
ASSLVTSGDTQY,NA,TRBV5-5,TRBJ2-3
ASSPGSDQPQH,NA,TRBV18,TRBJ1-5
ASSIDTAPYGYT,few,TRBV19,TRBJ1-2
ASSQDPTGAEAF,NA,TRBV14,TRBJ1-1
ASRGQGQETQY,NA,TRBV6-5,TRBJ2-5
ASSSNTGELF,NA,TRBV28,TRBJ2-2
ASSYSPFFITEAF,NA,TRBV6-5,TRBJ1-1
AWSPPGGAGKNIQY,NA,TRBV30,TRBJ2-4
ATSRDQGYEQY,NA,TRBV15,TRBJ2-7
ASSSWTGVPEQY,NA,TRBV6-5,TRBJ2-7